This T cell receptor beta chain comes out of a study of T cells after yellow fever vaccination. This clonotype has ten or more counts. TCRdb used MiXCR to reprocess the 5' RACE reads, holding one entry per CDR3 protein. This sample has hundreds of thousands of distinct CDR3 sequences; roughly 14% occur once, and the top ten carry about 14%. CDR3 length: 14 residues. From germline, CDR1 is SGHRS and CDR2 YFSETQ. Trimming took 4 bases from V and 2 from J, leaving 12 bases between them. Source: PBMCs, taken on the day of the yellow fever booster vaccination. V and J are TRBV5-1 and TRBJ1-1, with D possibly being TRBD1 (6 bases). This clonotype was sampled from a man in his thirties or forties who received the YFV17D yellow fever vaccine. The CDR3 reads CASSPNRVNTEAFF. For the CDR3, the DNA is TGCGCCAGCAGCCCAAACAGGGTTAACACTGAAGCTTTCTTT.